The 23 T cell receptor beta chains given below trace back to one sample, sequenced in a study of cytomegalovirus exposure and HLA in healthy donors. This PCR relied on a set of 60 Vbeta primers and 13 Jbeta primers. Libraries were prepared by immunoSEQ multiplex PCR; TCRdb keeps only in-frame clonotypes and omits some of them. The repertoire holds roughly 100,000 clones, with roughly 80% as singletons. The material sequenced was PBMCs. Receptor source: a man between 50 and 59 years old in good health and CMV-seronegative.

V gene TRBV28 combines with J gene TRBJ1-2; D not certain. Germline assignment: CDR1 MDHEN and CDR2 SYDVKM. The CDR3 is made up of 16 amino acids. Trimming took 6 bases from V and 2 from J, leaving 19 bases between them. DNA for the CDR3: TGTGCCAGCAGGTCGGGTGCCGACGCGGTAAACTATGGCTACACCTTC. It specifies CASRSGADAVNYGYTF.

The chain joins TRBV4-1 to TRBJ2-1; 7 bases match TRBD2. The germline V gene encodes CDR1 MGHRA and CDR2 YSYEKL. V dropped 6 bases and J dropped 6; count of bases not matched to a gene: 11. CDR3 length: 15 amino acids. CDR3 in DNA: TGCGCCAGCAGTTCCCTCGGACTAGTATCCAATGAGCAGTTCTTC. Amino acids: CASSSLGLVSNEQFF.

The J gene is TRBJ2-2, the V gene TRBV4-2; 7 bases align to TRBD2. Germline V gives CDR1 LGHNA, CDR2 YNFKEQ. The CDR3 runs 14 residues. V lost 4 bases to trimming and J lost 5 bases; unmatched junction nucleotides: 4. CDR3 region: CASSRGGGTGELFF. The DNA of the CDR3 is TGTGCCAGCAGCCGGGGGGGAGGAACCGGGGAGCTGTTTTTT.

The chain joins TRBV19 to TRBJ2-3, with a tentative D call TRBD2 (6 bases). This CDR3 is 12 amino acids long. Trimming cost V 5 bases and J 6 bases, with 9 bases left between them. Germline V gene data show CDR1 as LNHDA and CDR2 as SQIVND (reference sequence). The CDR3 region is CASSFGGDTQYF. The CDR3 DNA follows: TGTGCCAGTAGTTTTGGAGGGGATACGCAGTATTTT.

V gene TRBV30 combines with J gene TRBJ2-1, with a tentative D call TRBD1 (6 bases). The CDR3 runs 13 residues. Germline V lookup: CDR1 GTSNPN, CDR2 SVGIG (reference sequence). V was cut by 0 bases and J by 5 bases, with 8 bases left in between. CDR3 sequence: CAWSVSGDNEQFF. CDR3 bases: TGTGCCTGGAGTGTGTCAGGGGACAATGAGCAGTTCTTC.

The chain employs TRBV5-1 and TRBJ2-3; weak D call: TRBD1 (6 bases). V gave up 1 base and J gave up 5 bases, with 14 bases separating them. Germline-derived CDR1 and CDR2 are SGHRS and YFSETQ. The CDR3 sequence is 15 residues long. The CDR3 sequence: CASSLWGLAEDTQYF. In DNA form, the CDR3 reads TGCGCCAGCAGCTTGTGGGGGCTAGCTGAAGATACGCAGTATTTT.

V gene TRBV7-9 combines with J gene TRBJ1-2; D is possibly TRBD1 (5 bases). Germline V gene sequence: CDR1 SEHNR, CDR2 FQNEAQ (reference sequence). The CDR3 has 15 residues. V was shortened by 5 bases and J by 3 bases, with 16 bases between the two germline ends. Here the CDR3 DNA reads TGTGCCAGCAGCAATGGGGTGGGGCTGGACTATGGCTACACCTTC. Its protein product is CASSNGVGLDYGYTF.

V gene TRBV5-1 combines with J gene TRBJ1-4; TRBD1 might be the D (6 bases). The CDR3 is 16 amino acids. V was cut by 4 bases and J by 5 bases, with 18 bases left in between. Germline-derived CDR1 and CDR2 are SGHRS and YFSETQ. CDR3: CASSLQTGHGNEKLFF. The DNA of the CDR3 is TGCGCCAGCAGCCTTCAAACGGGACACGGGAATGAAAAACTGTTTTTT.

This clone was recorded only once. V usage is TRBV10-3 and J usage is TRBJ1-1; D might be TRBD1 (5 bases). Trimming removed 4 bases from V and 4 bases from J, with 16 bases in between. The germline V gene encodes CDR1 ENHRY and CDR2 SYGVKD. The CDR3 loop spans 15 amino acids. The DNA of the CDR3 is TGTGCCATCAGTGGGGTAGTAGGGGAGGGCACTGAAGCTTTCTTT. Translated: CAISGVVGEGTEAFF.

The genes are TRBV4-3 and TRBJ2-7; D unresolved. The CDR3 spans 13 residues. Per the germline V gene, CDR1 is LGHNA and CDR2 is YSLEER. Deletions cut 1 base from V and 7 bases from J, with 11 bases between. CDR3 nucleotides: TGCGCCAGCAGCCAAGCGGCCAAGAGGGAGCAGTACTTC. Its protein product is CASSQAAKREQYF.

In its sample, this clone was seen once. The chain carries TRBV10-3 and TRBJ2-3, with D possibly being TRBD2 (6 bases). Trimming shortened V by 6 bases and J by 3 bases, and 13 bases separated the two germline ends. The CDR3 length is 14 residues. Germline V gene lookup returns CDR1 ENHRY and CDR2 SYGVKD. In DNA, the CDR3 is TGTGCCATCAGCGGGGGAAGACAGACAGATACGCAGTATTTT. It is translated as CAISGGRQTDTQYF.

The V call is TRBV28, the J call TRBJ2-2; TRBD1 matches at 10 bases. V lost 5 bases and J lost 3; bases outside the gene matches: 6. This CDR3 is 16 amino acids long. Germline CDR1 reads MDHEN; CDR2 reads SYDVKM. The DNA of the CDR3 is TGTGCCAGCAGTCCCCCTGGACAGGGGGACACCGGGGAGCTGTTTTTT. Amino acids: CASSPPGQGDTGELFF.

The chain carries TRBV6-6 and TRBJ1-6; maybe TRBD1 (5 bases). Looked up from germline, CDR1 is MNHNY and CDR2 is SVGAGI (reference sequence). The CDR3 consists of 13 residues. V was pared by 5 bases and J by 4 bases, with 6 bases between. The CDR3 reads CASSRGYNSPLHF. The DNA for the CDR3 is TGTGCCAGCAGTAGGGGTTATAATTCACCCCTCCACTTT.

CDR3 nucleotides: TGTGCCAGCAGTAGAGACTCCACGAACACCGGGGAGCTGTTTTTT. Translating it yields CASSRDSTNTGELFF. V is TRBV6-1 and J is TRBJ2-2; no reliable D call. This CDR3 spans 15 amino acids. The germline gives CDR1 MNHNS, CDR2 SASEGT. Trimming took off 5 bases at V and 0 bases at J, with 10 bases between the two ends.

The chain combines TRBV6-1 with TRBJ1-6; D not resolved. With 4 bases removed from V and 0 bases from J, the gap between germline ends came to 13 bases. CDR3 length: 17 residues. The V gene's germline CDR1 is MNHNS and CDR2 SASEGT. This chain's CDR3 is CASSARRPSSYNSPLHF. CDR3 bases: TGTGCCAGCAGTGCCCGGCGGCCAAGCTCCTATAATTCACCCCTCCACTTT.

This rearrangement joins TRBV4-2 to TRBJ1-1; D unresolved. CDR1 is LGHNA and CDR2 is YNFKEQ in the germline V gene. V dropped 0 bases and J dropped 5 bases, with 16 bases sitting between them. The CDR3 covers 16 residues. The CDR3 nucleotides are TGTGCCAGCAGCCAAGATTTCGCGGGTTTCGGGACTGAAGCTTTCTTT. Protein sequence: CASSQDFAGFGTEAFF.

V gene TRBV27 combines with J gene TRBJ2-3; 7 bases line up with TRBD2. Germline V gene sequence: CDR1 MNHEY, CDR2 SMNVEV (reference sequence). This CDR3 has 14 residues. Trimming at V came to 7 bases and at J to 3 bases, leaving 7 bases not matched to a gene. CDR3 residues: CASKNRGRTDTQYF. The CDR3 region has the DNA TGTGCCAGCAAAAACCGCGGGAGAACAGATACGCAGTATTTT.

Notes on this clone: The junction departs from the called germline gene at one end, perhaps through a read error. The chain combines TRBV25-1 with TRBJ2-2, with D possibly matching TRBD1 (6 bases). Germline V lookup: CDR1 MGHDK, CDR2 SYGVNS. The CDR3 length is 16 residues. The CDR3 sequence: CAGRAGTLANTGELFF. In DNA form, the CDR3 reads TGTGCCGGCAGGGCCGGGACACTCGCGAACACCGGGGAGCTGTTTTTT.

V and J are TRBV6-5 and TRBJ1-5; D gene unclear. The CDR3 contains 13 residues. The ends were cut back, 9 bases at V and 5 bases at J, with 14 bases in the middle. The germline gives CDR1 MNHEY, CDR2 SVGAGI. The CDR3 loop is CASSPRRDQPQHF. Here the CDR3 DNA reads TGTGCCAGTTCCCCTCGCCGCGATCAGCCCCAGCATTTT.

The V gene is TRBV30, the J gene TRBJ1-1; D may be TRBD1 (5 bases). Deletions cut 3 bases from V and 5 bases from J, with 13 bases between. Germline loops: CDR1 GTSNPN, CDR2 SVGIG (reference sequence). The CDR3 contains 13 residues. For the CDR3, the DNA is TGTGCCTGGAGCCTCTCGGAGGGGACTGAAGCTTTCTTT. It specifies CAWSLSEGTEAFF.

The V and J genes are TRBV5-1 and TRBJ2-6, with 9 bases lining up with TRBD1. Germline V lookup: CDR1 SGHRS, CDR2 YFSETQ. The CDR3 is 15 residues long. With 0 bases clipped from V and 7 bases from J, the junction kept 2 bases outside the gene matches. The CDR3 coding sequence is TGCGCCAGCAGCTTGGGGACAGGGGTAGCCAACGTCCTGACTTTC. Its translation: CASSLGTGVANVLTF.

The V gene is TRBV18, the J gene TRBJ1-1; TRBD1 might be the D (5 bases). Looked up from germline, CDR1 is KGHSH and CDR2 is LQKENI. The CDR3 sequence is 13 residues long. The V and J ends lost 2 bases and 8 bases respectively, with 12 bases between them. The CDR3 here is CASSPGGAREAFF. For the CDR3, the DNA is TGTGCCAGCTCACCAGGCGGGGCTCGGGAAGCTTTCTTT.

This clone was detected once. The identical CDR3 is also encoded by other nucleotide sequences in the sample. The CDR3 DNA sequence: TGTGCCAGTAGTGAATCCAGCGGGGGGCTGAGCGAGCAGTACGTC. Amino acid sequence: CASSESSGGLSEQYV. The chain has TRBV2 and TRBJ2-7; 9 bases fit TRBD2. In germline, CDR1 is SNHLY, CDR2 FYNNEI. CDR3 length equals 15 residues.